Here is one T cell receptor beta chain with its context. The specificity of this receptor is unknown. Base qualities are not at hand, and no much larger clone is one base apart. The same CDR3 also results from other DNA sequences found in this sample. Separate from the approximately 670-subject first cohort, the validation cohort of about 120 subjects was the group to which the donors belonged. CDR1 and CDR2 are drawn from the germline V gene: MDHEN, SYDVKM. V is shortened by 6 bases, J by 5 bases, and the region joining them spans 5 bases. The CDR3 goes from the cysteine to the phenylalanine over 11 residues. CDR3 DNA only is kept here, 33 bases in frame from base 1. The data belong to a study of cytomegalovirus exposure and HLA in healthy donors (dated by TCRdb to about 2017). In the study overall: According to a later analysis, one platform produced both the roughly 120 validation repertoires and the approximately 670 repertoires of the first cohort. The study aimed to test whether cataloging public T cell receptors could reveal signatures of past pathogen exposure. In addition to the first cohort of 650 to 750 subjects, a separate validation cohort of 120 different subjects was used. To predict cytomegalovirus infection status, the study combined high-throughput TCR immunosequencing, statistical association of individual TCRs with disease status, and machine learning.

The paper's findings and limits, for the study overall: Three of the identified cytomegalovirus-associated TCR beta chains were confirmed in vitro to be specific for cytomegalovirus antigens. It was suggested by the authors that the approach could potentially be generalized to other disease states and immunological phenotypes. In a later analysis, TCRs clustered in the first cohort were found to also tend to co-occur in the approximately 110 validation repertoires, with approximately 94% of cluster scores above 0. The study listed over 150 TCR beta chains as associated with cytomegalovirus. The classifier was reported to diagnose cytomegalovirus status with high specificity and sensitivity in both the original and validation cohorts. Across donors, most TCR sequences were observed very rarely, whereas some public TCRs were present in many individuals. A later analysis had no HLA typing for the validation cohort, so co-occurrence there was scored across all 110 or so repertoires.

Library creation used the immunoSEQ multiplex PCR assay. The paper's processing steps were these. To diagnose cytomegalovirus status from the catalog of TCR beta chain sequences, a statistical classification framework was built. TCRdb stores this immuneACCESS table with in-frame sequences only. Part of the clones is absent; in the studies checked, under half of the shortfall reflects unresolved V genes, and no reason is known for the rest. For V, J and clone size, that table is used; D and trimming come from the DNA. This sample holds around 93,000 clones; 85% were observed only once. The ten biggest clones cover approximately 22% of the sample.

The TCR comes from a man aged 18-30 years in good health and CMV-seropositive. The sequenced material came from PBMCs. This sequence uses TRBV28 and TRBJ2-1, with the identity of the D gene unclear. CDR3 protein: CASSLNNEQFF. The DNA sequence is TGTGCCAGCAGCCTTAACAATGAGCAGTTCTTC.